A single sample is the source of the 32 T cell receptor beta chains below, sequenced in a study of patients and donors after allogeneic stem cell transplantation. In TCRdb, the RT-PCR reads were re-called with MiXCR into one record per CDR3 protein. This repertoire shows approximately 410,000 distinct CDR3 sequences, 15% to 20% found once; its top ten account for 7.2%. The sequenced sample consisted of blood, either unsorted or a sorted T cell fraction (not recorded which). The origin of the receptors is a human donor who was either an allogeneic HSCT recipient or a stem cell or donor lymphocyte infusion donor (not recorded which). It is not recorded whose cells these are; they may come from a transplant donor.

The J gene is TRBJ2-5, the V gene TRBV14; 14 nucleotides agree with TRBD2. Germline loops: CDR1 SGHDN, CDR2 FVKESK. The CDR3 extends over 20 amino acids. Trimming at V came to 1 base and at J to 5 bases, leaving 15 bases not matched to a gene. The CDR3 DNA sequence: TGTGCCAGCAGCCAAGGAAGGGCGACTAGCGGGAGGGCCCCGGGGGAGACCCAGTACTTC. It yields the protein CASSQGRATSGRAPGETQYF. The full variable domain, with the rest looked up from reference TRBV14 and TRBJ2-5, is EAGVTQFPSHSVIEKGQTVTLRCDPISGHDNLYWYRRVMGKEIKFLLHFVKESKQDESGMPNNRFLAERTGGTYSTLKVQPAELEDSGVYFCASSQGRATSGRAPGETQYFGPGTRLLVL.

This clonotype was observed a handful of times. The chain combines TRBV12-3 or TRBV12-4 with TRBJ2-1; possible D gene TRBD1, 6 bases. Trimming cost V 0 bases and J 6 bases, with 12 bases left between them. The CDR3 is made up of 15 amino acids. The CDR3: CASSLAGLGANEQFF. The CDR3 DNA reads as TGTGCCAGCAGTTTAGCGGGCCTGGGGGCCAATGAGCAGTTCTTC.

In its sample, this clonotype was seen a few times. The J gene is TRBJ2-2, the V gene TRBV25-1; D ambiguous. The V end lost 2 bases, the J end lost 4 bases, and 14 bases lay between the germline ends. Germline lookup yields CDR1 MGHDK and CDR2 SYGVNS. CDR3 size: 16 residues. CDR3 sequence reads: CASSEELGAPTGELFF. CDR3 bases: TGTGCCAGCAGTGAAGAGCTGGGTGCGCCCACCGGGGAGCTGTTTTTT.

The V gene is TRBV6-1, the J gene TRBJ2-7; TRBD2 matches 7 bases. Germline trimming cut 10 bases from V and 4 bases from J; bases unmatched to any gene: 13. The CDR3 is 14 amino acids. Germline V gene data show CDR1 as MNHNS and CDR2 as SASEGT. CDR3 residues: CATGEGLVKYEQYF. CDR3 nucleotide sequence: TGTGCCACCGGGGAGGGGCTAGTAAAGTACGAGCAGTACTTC.

This clonotype was found a few times. The rearrangement links TRBV27 to TRBJ1-2, with D unresolved. This CDR3 comprises 17 residues. Trimming cost V 4 bases and J 7 bases, with 25 bases left between them. The V gene's germline CDR1 is MNHEY and CDR2 SMNVEV (reference sequence). This CDR3 reads CASSYMGRASLAGGYTF. The CDR3, as DNA: TGTGCCAGCAGTTATATGGGCAGAGCCTCCCTAGCGGGTGGCTACACCTTC.

This clonotype has more than one count but fewer than ten. The gene calls are TRBV20-1 and TRBJ2-2, with D tentatively TRBD2 (7 bases). With 0 bases removed from V and 4 bases from J, the gap between germline ends came to 12 bases. Germline CDR1 DFQATT, CDR2 SNEGSKA (reference sequence). The CDR3 extends over 15 amino acids. The DNA for the CDR3 is TGCAGTGCTAGAGATGGGGGGGCGGGCACCGGGGAGCTGTTTTTT. It encodes CSARDGGAGTGELFF.

This clonotype appeared many times. The chain uses TRBV29-1 and TRBJ1-1; 8 nucleotides align to TRBD1. Germline CDR1 and CDR2: SQVTM and ANQGSEA. V shed 7 bases and J 1 base; nucleotides not matched to a gene: 5. The CDR3 has 13 amino acids. The CDR3 nucleotides are TGCAGCGGCAGGGGGCGGGCGAACACTGAAGCTTTCTTT. Protein: CSGRGRANTEAFF.

V usage is TRBV4-1 and J usage is TRBJ2-4; D ambiguous. CDR1 is MGHRA, CDR2 YSYEKL, per germline. The CDR3 covers 17 residues. Between the trimmed V and J ends, which lost 1 base and 0 bases, there was a span of 13 bases. The CDR3 coding sequence is TGCGCCAGCAGCCAAGGGGAACGACATTTAGCCAAAAACATTCAGTACTTC. Residues: CASSQGERHLAKNIQYF.

The chain is built from TRBV6-5 and TRBJ2-7; no definite D call. Germline CDR1 and CDR2: MNHEY and SVGAGI. V lost 4 bases and J lost 1, with 11 bases in between. This CDR3 region has 14 residues. CDR3 sequence reads: CASSLLTVSYEQYF. CDR3 DNA sequence: TGTGCCAGCAGTTTGTTGACGGTTTCCTACGAGCAGTACTTC.

The sample holds a few counts of this clonotype. This chain links TRBV9 with TRBJ2-5; the D is unclear. Trimming took off 5 bases at V and 1 base at J, with 15 bases between the two ends. The germline V gene encodes CDR1 SGDLS and CDR2 YYNGEE. CDR3 length: 15 residues. CDR3 DNA sequence: TGTGCCAGCAGTAGAGGCTTGAGTTCCCAAGAGACCCAGTACTTC. Translating it yields CASSRGLSSQETQYF.

The V gene is TRBV6-5, the J gene TRBJ1-4, with TRBD1 matching over 8 bases. CDR3 length: 16 amino acids. Germline assignment: CDR1 MNHEY and CDR2 SVGAGI. V shed 2 bases and J 7 bases; nucleotides not matched to a gene: 9. DNA of the CDR3: TGTGCCAGCAGTTACAGGCAGCAGGGGGCTGGTGAAAAACTGTTTTTT. Encoded protein: CASSYRQQGAGEKLFF.

This clonotype appeared a few times. This chain's CDR3 is CASSFVSPGYGYTF. CDR3 DNA sequence: TGTGCCAGCAGCTTCGTCTCCCCAGGCTATGGCTACACCTTC. V gene TRBV3-1 combines with J gene TRBJ1-2; D call uncertain. Between the trimmed V and J ends, which lost 5 bases and 4 bases, there was a span of 14 bases. Germline-derived CDR1 and CDR2 are LGHDT and YNNKEL (reference sequence). The CDR3 contains 14 residues.

This clonotype was recorded a few times. The gene calls are TRBV3-1 and TRBJ2-7; D is ambiguous. The CDR3 extends over 11 amino acids. The ends were cut back, 0 bases at V and 6 bases at J, with 3 bases in the middle. Germline CDR1 reads LGHDT; CDR2 reads YNNKEL (reference sequence). The CDR3 DNA is TGTGCCAGCAGCCAAGATGCCGAGCAGTACTTC. Residues: CASSQDAEQYF.

This sequence joins TRBV4-1 and TRBJ2-1; 7 nucleotides line up with TRBD2. The CDR3 is made up of 15 amino acids. Germline V gene lookup returns CDR1 MGHRA and CDR2 YSYEKL. V shed 3 bases and J 5 bases; nucleotides not matched to a gene: 7. The CDR3 region is CASSHPSAGDNEQFF. The CDR3 bases are TGCGCCAGCAGCCACCCCTCCGCGGGAGACAATGAGCAGTTCTTC.

A few counts support this clonotype. CDR3 DNA: TGTGCCAGCAGCCACTCAGGGGGGCTTGGTGAGCAGTTCTTC. Translation: CASSHSGGLGEQFF. The rearrangement uses TRBV3-1 and TRBJ2-1, with D possibly TRBD1 on 7 matching bases. The germline CDR1 and CDR2 sequences are LGHDT and YNNKEL (reference sequence). V lost 3 bases to trimming and J lost 9 bases, with 15 bases between them. CDR3 size: 14 residues.

This sequence joins TRBV7-9 and TRBJ2-7, with D perhaps given as TRBD1 or TRBD2 (5 bases each). The CDR3 spans 16 residues. Trimming cost V 4 bases and J 1 base, with 17 bases left between them. Germline values: CDR1 SEHNR, CDR2 FQNEAQ (reference sequence). CDR3 coding DNA: TGTGCCAGCAGCTACGGGGACCCGAGACATTCCTACGAGCAGTACTTC. Translating it yields CASSYGDPRHSYEQYF.

This clonotype was counted a few times. The CDR3 bases are TGCAGTGCCCTAGCGGACAGGGGGCAGCATCAGCCCCAGCATTTT. It encodes CSALADRGQHQPQHF. The genes are TRBV20-1 and TRBJ1-5; 11 bases are shared with TRBD1. Germline V gene lookup returns CDR1 DFQATT and CDR2 SNEGSKA (reference sequence). The CDR3 contains 15 residues. The junction had 9 bases not matched to a gene; V was cut back by 6 bases and J by 5 bases.

The chain combines TRBV7-9 with TRBJ2-7; a weak D match, TRBD1 (6 bases). This CDR3 spans 15 amino acids. The V gene's germline CDR1 is SEHNR and CDR2 FQNEAQ (reference sequence). V dropped 3 bases and J dropped 0 bases, with 12 bases sitting between them. CDR3 loop: CASSFDRTSSYEQYF. The CDR3 DNA follows: TGTGCCAGCAGCTTCGACAGGACCAGCTCCTACGAGCAGTACTTC.

The CDR3, as DNA: TGTGCCAGCTCACCAAGGGACACCTATGGCTACACCTTC. This encodes CASSPRDTYGYTF. This chain joins TRBV18 and TRBJ1-2, with D perhaps TRBD1 (6 bases). V gave up 2 bases and J gave up 4 bases, with 8 bases separating them. This CDR3 spans 13 amino acids. Germline V CDR1 and CDR2: KGHSH, LQKENI.

This clonotype was counted ten times or more. The chain uses TRBV20-1 and TRBJ2-2; a possible D gene is TRBD1 (7 bases). CDR1 and CDR2 from the germline V gene are DFQATT and SNEGSKA (reference sequence). This CDR3 has 13 amino acids. The ends were cut back, 3 bases at V and 8 bases at J, with 13 bases in the middle. This chain's CDR3 is CSARSRGEGELFF. DNA of the CDR3: TGCAGTGCTAGGTCCAGGGGGGAAGGGGAGCTGTTTTTT.

The V gene is TRBV7-8, the J gene TRBJ2-7; unclear D gene. Trimming stripped 4 bases from V and 3 bases from J, with 7 bases between. This CDR3 contains 12 residues. Germline CDR1 and CDR2: SGHVS and FQNEAQ. This chain's CDR3 is CASSSKGYEQYF. The CDR3 coding sequence is TGTGCCAGCAGCTCGAAGGGCTACGAGCAGTACTTC.

In nucleotides, the CDR3 is TGTGCCAGCAGCTTAGGCGGGGGGGCCCGGAATGAGCAGTTCTTC. Encoded protein: CASSLGGGARNEQFF. The chain joins TRBV11-2 to TRBJ2-1; 9 bases line up with TRBD2. The germline V gene has CDR1 SGHAT and CDR2 FQNNGV. V lost 1 base and J lost 7; bases outside the gene matches: 5. The CDR3 spans 15 residues.

J is TRBJ1-5 and V is TRBV7-8, with 12 bases matching TRBD1. The CDR3 is made up of 20 amino acids. Trimming took 4 bases from V and 2 from J; bases not matched to a gene: 15. Germline V lookup: CDR1 SGHVS, CDR2 FQNEAQ. The CDR3 loop is CASSWREGQGALRGNQPQHF. In nucleotides, the CDR3 is TGTGCCAGCAGCTGGAGAGAGGGACAGGGGGCCCTCCGGGGCAATCAGCCCCAGCATTTT.

This clonotype has ten or more counts. The chain is built from TRBV5-6 and TRBJ2-7; no clear D gene. The V gene's germline CDR1 is SGHDT and CDR2 YYEEEE. Trimming cost V 2 bases and J 10 bases, with 25 bases left between them. CDR3 length: 16 amino acids. In DNA form, the CDR3 reads TGTGCCAGCAGCTTCTCGCGTGTTCCAGGCCCCCGGAAACAGTACTTC. Residues: CASSFSRVPGPRKQYF. Combining the CDR3 with reference TRBV5-6 and TRBJ2-7 gives the whole variable domain DAGVTQSPTHLIKTRGQQVTLRCSPKSGHDTVSWYQQALGQGPQFIFQYYEEEERQRGNFPDRFSGHQFPNYSSELNVNALLLGDSALYLCASSFSRVPGPRKQYFGPGTRLTVT.

The V and J genes are TRBV2 and TRBJ2-1; possible D gene TRBD2, 6 bases. Trimming took off 7 bases at V and 1 base at J, with 17 bases between the two ends. Germline V CDR1 and CDR2: SNHLY, FYNNEI. This CDR3 contains 16 residues. This chain's CDR3 is CASNKPSGLSYNEQFF. The CDR3 region has the DNA TGTGCCAGCAACAAACCCTCGGGACTGTCCTACAATGAGCAGTTCTTC.

CDR3 nucleotide sequence: TGCAGTGCTTCGTTGGGACAGGGCCCCTACGAGCAGTACTTC. Amino acid sequence: CSASLGQGPYEQYF. This sequence joins TRBV20-1 and TRBJ2-7; 9 bases map to TRBD1. This CDR3 has 14 residues. J gave up 2 bases and V 5 bases, and 7 bases lay outside the gene matches. Germline V lookup: CDR1 DFQATT, CDR2 SNEGSKA (reference sequence).

This clonotype has only a few counts. The CDR3 DNA is TGTGCCAGCAGCTCATGGCCGGGACAGGGGCTCTACGAGCAGTACTTC. It yields the protein CASSSWPGQGLYEQYF. The rearrangement joins TRBV25-1 to TRBJ2-7; 10 nucleotides line up with TRBD1. The CDR3 has 16 amino acids. Trimming removed 6 bases from V and 3 bases from J; junction bases left unmatched: 11. Germline CDR1 reads MGHDK; CDR2 reads SYGVNS.

The chain combines TRBV6-1 with TRBJ2-1; 7 bases match TRBD2. The CDR3 has 15 residues. V was pared by 6 bases and J by 10 bases, with 15 bases of the junction left unmatched. The germline CDR1 and CDR2 sequences are MNHNS and SASEGT. DNA of the CDR3: TGTGCCAGCAGGCAATCCCCTAGCGGTCTAACGGAGCAGTTCTTC. Translating it yields CASRQSPSGLTEQFF.

Only a few counts were recorded for this clonotype. The V call is TRBV11-1, the J call TRBJ2-3; D perhaps matches TRBD2 (7 bases). The CDR3 is 18 residues long. Germline V CDR1 and CDR2: SGHAT, FQDESV (reference sequence). Trimming stripped 5 bases from V and 0 bases from J, with 21 bases between. CDR3 protein: CASSPGEGPRTSTDTQYF. CDR3 sequence (DNA): TGTGCCAGCAGCCCAGGGGAGGGCCCTCGGACGAGCACAGATACGCAGTATTTT.

J is TRBJ2-1 and V is TRBV13, with a weak D call TRBD2 (6 bases). Germline loops: CDR1 PRHDT, CDR2 FYEKMQ (reference sequence). CDR3 length: 14 residues. Between the trimmed V and J ends, which lost 6 bases and 12 bases, there was a span of 21 bases. CDR3: CASRRLGPPTGQFF. DNA for the CDR3: TGTGCCAGCAGGCGACTAGGTCCCCCTACAGGGCAGTTCTTC.

This clonotype was counted a few times. V is TRBV4-2 and J is TRBJ2-1; D gene ambiguous. Trimming shortened V by 0 bases and J by 0 bases, and 12 bases separated the two germline ends. This CDR3 has 17 residues. Germline V gene data show CDR1 as LGHNA and CDR2 as YNFKEQ. The CDR3 loop reads CASSQDQRQLSYNEQFF. The CDR3 nucleotides are TGTGCCAGCAGCCAAGATCAAAGGCAGCTCTCCTACAATGAGCAGTTCTTC.

The V and J genes are TRBV12-3 or TRBV12-4 and TRBJ1-1; D is uncertain. Deletions cut 3 bases from V and 5 bases from J, with 7 bases between. The length of the CDR3 is 12 residues. The CDR3, as DNA: TGTGCCAGCAGTTTGGTGTGGACTGAAGCTTTCTTT. Protein: CASSLVWTEAFF.